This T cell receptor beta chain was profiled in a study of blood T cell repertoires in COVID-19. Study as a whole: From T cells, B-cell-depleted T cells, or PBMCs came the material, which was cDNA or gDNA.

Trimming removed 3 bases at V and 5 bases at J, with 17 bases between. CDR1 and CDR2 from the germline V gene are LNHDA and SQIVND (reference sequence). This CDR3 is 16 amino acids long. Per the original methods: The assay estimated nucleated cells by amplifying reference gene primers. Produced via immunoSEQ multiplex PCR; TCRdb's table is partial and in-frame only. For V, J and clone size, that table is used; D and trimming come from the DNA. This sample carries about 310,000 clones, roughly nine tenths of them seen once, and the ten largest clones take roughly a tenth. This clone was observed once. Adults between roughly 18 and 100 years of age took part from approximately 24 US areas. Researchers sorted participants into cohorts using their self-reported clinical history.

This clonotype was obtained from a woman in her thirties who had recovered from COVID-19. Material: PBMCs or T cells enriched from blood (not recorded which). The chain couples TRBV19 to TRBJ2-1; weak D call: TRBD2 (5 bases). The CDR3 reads CASSMDGDYSNNEQFF. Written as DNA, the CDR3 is TGTGCCAGTAGTATGGACGGGGATTACAGTAACAATGAGCAGTTCTTC.